This TCR beta chain was documented in a study of molecular identifiers for immune sequencing clone quantification (dated by TCRdb to 2016 to 2019). Notes on the research overall: For a replicate experiment, RNA from around 20,000 or 100,000 naive CD8 T cells was divided into five aliquots, of which four were sequenced. CD8 T cells were used in a methods study to benchmark molecular-identifier clustering-based TCR repertoire sequencing (MIDCIRS) and TCR RNA copy counting. The study at large found these results: Spiked-in Jurkat TCR RNA equal to a single cell's worth was reported to be detectable even within 1,100,000 naive CD8 T cells. Modeling indicated about 3 TCR RNA copies recovered per cell, compared with around 11 by digital PCR, which implies a capture efficiency of approximately 30%. When barcode sub-clustering was left out, chimeric consensus sequences inflated TCR diversity, with chimeras reaching as high as 47%. Clones above 20 RNA copies held over 99% of molecules in CMV-specific effector cells but under 1% in naive cells. Spiked-in Jurkat TCR RNA (about ten copies' worth), which is not part of the donor repertoire, was contained in the naive libraries. Highly expanded clone sizes could be underestimated if identical TCR molecules share a barcode.

Libraries of naive CD8 T cells were built from anywhere between about 17,000 and 1,000,000 sorted cells, with 10%, 30% or 50% of the purified RNA used. Naive CD8 T cells were FACS-sorted as CD8+CD4-CCR7+CD45RA+ on a BD FACSAria II into RLT Plus buffer. To test detection sensitivity, Jurkat RNA equivalent to more than 9 TCR copies was spiked into samples of about 19,000-1,100,000 naive CD8 T cells. Enrichment of CD8 T cells was done with RosetteSep CD8+ T Cell Enrichment Cocktail plus Ficoll-Paque, and ACK red cell lysis came afterward. V gives up 5 bases and J gives up 0 bases, and the segment between their germline ends measures 11 bases. Including cysteine and phenylalanine, the CDR3 has 15 amino acids. Only the CDR3 part of the read is kept: 45 bases, read in frame from the first base. Looking up the germline V gene (reference sequence) yields CDR1 SEHNR and CDR2 FQNEAQ. This clonotype was recorded many times. Its binding antigen is unknown. Base qualities are missing; no much larger clone stands one base away.

Receptor amplification or capture employed PCR. The run used an Illumina HiSeq 4000. Bulk TCR libraries were generated as previously described, with the TCR primers listed in Table S5 used. The Qiagen AllPrep DNA/RNA kit was used to purify total RNA. Before analysis, reads from multiple sequencing runs of one library were combined. The authors processed their data as follows. Only reads with exact TCR constant sequence were kept, trimmed to 150 nt, and grouped by their 12-nt molecular barcodes. Within each barcode group, reads were sub-clustered at a 15% Levenshtein threshold, and quality-weighted consensus sequences were built per RNA molecule. Non-functional sequences were discarded, and so were lower-count sequences lying one edit away from another sequence. Based on a fit of two negative binomial distributions, barcode sub-clusters having less than 20% of the maximum read count were discarded. TCRdb itself trimmed the public reads at Q25 with fastp, ran MiXCR and retained productive beta chains. Each entry merges the rows of one CDR3 protein and shows their most common DNA and genes. TCRdb, not the original authors, processed these V and J calls. Here the sample has about 640,000 distinct CDR3 sequences; around 20% occur a single time. The top ten hold roughly 0.9% of the sample.

This chain joins TRBV7-9 to TRBJ1-3; the D segment could be TRBD1, given 6 matching bases. The sequenced material came from naive CD8+ T cells from blood, with Jurkat cell RNA spiked in. This specimen's cell subset or site label, per the study, means: FACS-sorted CD8+CD4-CCR7+CD45RA+ naive T cells. The receptor was derived from a human donor in good health. Some libraries in this study had Jurkat cell RNA spiked in. The CDR3 sequence is CASSRTGNSGNTIYF. The bases read TGTGCCAGCAGCAGAACAGGGAACTCTGGAAACACCATATATTTT.